Below, 29 T cell receptor beta chains from the same sample are listed, as sequenced in a study of T cells in Graves' hyperthyroidism and ophthalmopathy. RNA transcripts were the template for amplifying TCR beta CDR3 regions. With the HTBI primer set, the TCR CDR3 went through a first round of RT-PCR. TCRdb fed the multiplex PCR reads into MiXCR, producing one record per CDR3 protein. There are a few hundred thousand distinct CDR3 sequences in the sample; approximately 49% occur only once, and approximately 44% lies in the top ten. Specimen: peripheral blood or thyroid tissue (not recorded which). These TCRs come from an adult woman with Graves' disease, either hyperthyroidism or ophthalmopathy (not recorded which).

The chain links TRBV7-2 to TRBJ2-1, with TRBD2 identical over 8 bases. Gene TRBJ2-7 matches the end of the DNA better, so the J call may be wrong. Germline CDR1 is SGHTA and CDR2 is FQGNSA. The CDR3 length is 15 residues. The chain's CDR3 is CASSRAGVSYNEQYF. CDR3 bases: TGTGCCAGCAGCAGAGCGGGAGTCTCCTACAATGAGCAGTACTTC.

In this sample, this clonotype turned up many times. The CDR3 is CSASGGSRETQYF. The CDR3 DNA reads as TGCAGTGCTAGTGGCGGGAGTAGGGAGACCCAGTACTTC. V usage is TRBV20-1 and J usage is TRBJ2-5; 7 nucleotides agree with TRBD2. The CDR3 is 13 amino acids. Germline trimming cut 3 bases from V and 5 bases from J; bases unmatched to any gene: 6. Per the germline V gene, CDR1 is DFQATT and CDR2 is SNEGSKA (reference sequence).

The chain combines TRBV25-1 with TRBJ1-5; D possibly corresponds to TRBD1 (5 bases). In germline, CDR1 is MGHDK, CDR2 SYGVNS. Trimming cost V 5 bases and J 5 bases, with 13 bases left between them. The length of the CDR3 is 14 residues. CDR3 amino acids: CASSSGTRYQPQHF. The DNA for the CDR3 is TGTGCCAGCAGTTCCGGGACTCGATATCAGCCCCAGCATTTT.

The chain carries TRBV10-3 and TRBJ2-6; no clear D. Trimming took off 3 bases at V and 0 bases at J, with 9 bases between the two ends. The CDR3 runs 16 residues. Germline lookup yields CDR1 ENHRY and CDR2 SYGVKD. The CDR3 region is CAISESSNSGANVLTF. CDR3 coding DNA: TGTGCCATCAGTGAATCGTCGAACTCTGGGGCCAACGTCCTGACTTTC.

The rearrangement links TRBV2 to TRBJ2-5; the match to TRBD1 covers 9 bases. The CDR3 is 14 amino acids. Germline CDR1 is SNHLY and CDR2 is FYNNEI. The junction had 8 bases not matched to a gene; V was cut back by 5 bases and J by 7 bases. CDR3 nucleotide sequence: TGTGCCAGCAGTCCCGGGACAGGGAGGGGGACCCAGTACTTC. This translates into CASSPGTGRGTQYF. The full variable domain, rest sourced from reference TRBV2 and TRBJ2-5, is EPEVTQTPSHQVTQMGQEVILRCVPISNHLYFYWYRQILGQKVEFLVSFYNNEISEKSEIFDDQFSVERPDGSNFTLKIRSTKLEDSAMYFCASSPGTGRGTQYFGPGTRLLVL.

This sequence joins TRBV20-1 and TRBJ1-2, with TRBD1 matching 10 bases. Unmatched junction bases numbered 8, after V lost 1 base and J lost 6 bases. CDR1 is DFQATT, CDR2 SNEGSKA, per germline (reference sequence). This CDR3 is 15 amino acids long. The CDR3 is CSARGGGTGDDGYTF. The CDR3, as DNA: TGCAGTGCTAGAGGGGGGGGGACAGGGGACGATGGCTACACCTTC.

The gene calls are TRBV15 and TRBJ2-7, with unresolved D. This CDR3 has 13 amino acids. The germline gives CDR1 LNHNV, CDR2 YYDKDF (reference sequence). Trimming took off 2 bases at V and 5 bases at J, with 10 bases between the two ends. CDR3 amino acids: CATSRPNSDEQYF. CDR3 nucleotides: TGTGCCACCAGCAGACCTAACTCAGACGAGCAGTACTTC.

The chain has TRBV24-1 and TRBJ2-5, with 12 bases matching TRBD2. Unmatched junction bases numbered 1, after V lost 2 bases and J lost 1 base. The CDR3 length is 16 residues. CDR1 is KGHDR and CDR2 is SFDVKD in the germline V gene. CDR3 nucleotide sequence: TGTGCCACCAGTGATTCGGGACTAGCGGGCCAAGAGACCCAGTACTTC. Translation: CATSDSGLAGQETQYF.

V and J are TRBV11-2 and TRBJ2-7, with D unclear. The CDR3 contains 14 residues. V was trimmed by 3 bases and J by 7 bases, leaving 16 bases between them. Germline CDR1 SGHAT, CDR2 FQNNGV. CDR3 residues: CASSLGYGTTEQYF. CDR3 nucleotide sequence: TGTGCCAGCAGCTTGGGGTACGGTACTACGGAGCAGTACTTC.

This clonotype was observed at least ten times. The V and J genes are TRBV27 and TRBJ1-1; D gene ambiguous. Germline CDR1 is MNHEY and CDR2 is SMNVEV (reference sequence). V lost 6 bases and J lost 9, with 17 bases in between. This CDR3 spans 13 amino acids. The CDR3 reads CASSSSGFRQAFF. CDR3 DNA: TGTGCCAGCAGCAGCAGCGGCTTTCGGCAAGCTTTCTTT.

The J gene is TRBJ2-7, the V gene TRBV7-2; 8 nucleotides agree with TRBD2. The V and J ends lost 5 bases and 3 bases, in that order; junction bases with no gene match: 6. In germline, CDR1 is SGHTA, CDR2 FQGNSA. There are 14 residues in the CDR3. In nucleotides, the CDR3 is TGTGCCAGCAGCCGAGCGGGAGAAAGCTACGAGCAGTACTTC. Translated, it gives CASSRAGESYEQYF.

The chain carries TRBV29-1 and TRBJ1-1, with TRBD1 matching over 10 bases. Trimming took 6 bases from V and 5 from J; bases not matched to a gene: 9. Germline CDR1 and CDR2: SQVTM and ANQGSEA. This CDR3 region has 14 residues. The CDR3 sequence: CSVDKTGGKTEAFF. The CDR3 DNA is TGCAGCGTGGATAAGACAGGGGGCAAAACTGAAGCTTTCTTT.

This clonotype was found many times. The chain uses TRBV3-1 and TRBJ1-2, with D uncertain. CDR1 and CDR2 (germline): LGHDT, YNNKEL (reference sequence). This CDR3 has 12 residues. Trimming cost V 4 bases and J 2 bases, with 5 bases left between them. In DNA, the CDR3 is TGTGCCAGCAGCCGACGGAACTATGGCTACACCTTC. Protein product: CASSRRNYGYTF.

This clonotype was detected ten times or more. The chain uses TRBV5-1 and TRBJ2-2; TRBD1 aligns across 7 bases. Germline V CDR1 and CDR2: SGHRS, YFSETQ. There are 15 residues in the CDR3. V was clipped by 2 bases and J by 0 bases; unmatched bases: 1. CDR3 nucleotides: TGCGCCAGCAGCTTCGGGACAGCGAACACCGGGGAGCTGTTTTTT. It encodes CASSFGTANTGELFF.

The J gene is TRBJ1-1, the V gene TRBV11-2; D is unresolved. This CDR3 spans 14 amino acids. Germline CDR1 reads SGHAT; CDR2 reads FQNNGV. V lost 5 bases, J lost 7 bases, and 17 bases lay in between. Here the CDR3 reads CASSPGWGGLEAFF. The DNA for the CDR3 is TGTGCCAGCAGCCCTGGGTGGGGAGGGCTTGAAGCTTTCTTT.

On this clonotype: An end of the junction does not agree with germline; a read error may underlie this. This rearrangement joins TRBV7-8 to TRBJ1-6; 8 bases map to TRBD1. From germline, CDR1 is SGHVS and CDR2 FQNEAQ. The CDR3 is made up of 17 amino acids. Written as DNA, the CDR3 is TGCGCCAGCAGCTTGGAAGGACAGGGCTCCTATAATTCACCCCTCCACTTT. Amino acids: CASSLEGQGSYNSPLHF.

The V call is TRBV7-9, the J call TRBJ2-7; 7 nucleotides line up with TRBD2. The CDR3 extends over 15 amino acids. The germline V gene encodes CDR1 SEHNR and CDR2 FQNEAQ (reference sequence). The V and J ends lost 4 bases and 5 bases, in that order; junction bases with no gene match: 11. The CDR3 spells CASSWDLSGSDEQYF. The CDR3 DNA follows: TGTGCCAGCAGCTGGGACCTTAGCGGGTCCGACGAGCAGTACTTC.

Notes on this clonotype: Compared with germline, one end of the junction differs, possibly owing to a read error. The V gene is TRBV10-3, the J gene TRBJ1-4; weak D call: TRBD1 (6 bases). The CDR3 contains 13 residues. Germline CDR1 and CDR2: ENHRY and SYGVKD. The CDR3 loop is CATSAQGMEKLFF. DNA of the CDR3: TGTGCCACCAGTGCGCAGGGGATGGAAAAACTGTTTTTT.

The rearrangement joins TRBV25-1 to TRBJ2-6; D is unclear. V shed 6 bases and J shed 3 bases, with 9 bases lying between them. CDR1 is MGHDK and CDR2 is SYGVNS in the germline V gene. This CDR3 has 14 residues. The CDR3 region has the DNA TGTGCCAGCAGCTCCACCGGTGGGGCCAACGTCCTGACTTTC. Residues: CASSSTGGANVLTF. The full variable domain, its missing parts supplied by reference TRBV25-1 and TRBJ2-6, is EADIYQTPRYLVIGTGKKITLECSQTMGHDKMYWYQQDPGMELHLIHYSYGVNSTEKGDLSSESTVSRIRTEHFPLTLESARPSHTSQYLCASSSTGGANVLTFGAGSRLTVL.

This chain connects TRBV2 to TRBJ2-5, with 8 bases that match TRBD2. CDR1 is SNHLY and CDR2 is FYNNEI in the germline V gene. The CDR3 length is 13 residues. The ends lost 2 bases at V and 11 bases at J; junction bases unmatched: 7. DNA of the CDR3: TGTGCCAGCAGTGAATTGCGGGAGGCCGCACAGTACTTC. Protein sequence: CASSELREAAQYF.

This clonotype appeared many times. This chain connects TRBV4-1 to TRBJ2-5; tentatively, D is TRBD1 or TRBD2 (7 bases each). The V and J ends lost 4 bases and 5 bases respectively, with 17 bases between them. CDR1 is MGHRA and CDR2 is YSYEKL in the germline V gene. The CDR3 runs to 15 residues. CDR3 nucleotides: TGCGCCAGCAGCCCCAGGGGGGGACGGGAGGAGACCCAGTACTTC. This gives the protein CASSPRGGREETQYF.

The J gene is TRBJ1-3, the V gene TRBV25-1; a weak D match, TRBD1 (5 bases). Trimming removed 0 bases at V and 6 bases at J, with 9 bases between. The CDR3 length is 14 residues. CDR1 is MGHDK, CDR2 SYGVNS, per germline. The CDR3 DNA reads TGTGCCAGCAGTGAATATCAGGGAGCAAACACCATATATTTT. Protein product: CASSEYQGANTIYF.

The V and J genes are TRBV10-3 and TRBJ2-6; D may correspond to TRBD1 or TRBD2 (5 bases each). CDR3 length equals 17 residues. Germline V lookup: CDR1 ENHRY, CDR2 SYGVKD. The V end lost 1 base, the J end lost 0 bases, and 10 bases lay between the germline ends. CDR3 nucleotide sequence: TGTGCCATCAGTGAGTTCGCCGGGGCCTCTGGGGCCAACGTCCTGACTTTC. Translated: CAISEFAGASGANVLTF.

The V gene is TRBV7-2, the J gene TRBJ2-5, with unresolved D. The CDR3 runs 15 residues. CDR1 and CDR2 (germline): SGHTA, FQGNSA. V was clipped by 4 bases and J by 5 bases, with 17 bases between them. For the CDR3, the DNA is TGTGCCAGCAGCTCCACCTTTAAACCCGGGGAGACCCAGTACTTC. Residues: CASSSTFKPGETQYF.

The rearrangement uses TRBV24-1 and TRBJ2-7; D unresolved. V was clipped by 3 bases and J by 11 bases, with 10 bases between them. CDR1 is KGHDR and CDR2 is SFDVKD in the germline V gene. The CDR3 covers 11 residues. This CDR3 is CATSDQGWEYF. As DNA, the CDR3 is TGTGCCACCAGTGATCAAGGCTGGGAGTACTTC.

The chain has TRBV20-1 and TRBJ1-5; D remains unclear. Germline loops: CDR1 DFQATT, CDR2 SNEGSKA (reference sequence). V lost 0 bases and J lost 3, with 15 bases in between. This CDR3 has 16 residues. This CDR3 is CSARDVRIRFNQPQHF. For the CDR3, the DNA is TGCAGTGCTAGAGACGTACGGATTCGATTCAATCAGCCCCAGCATTTT.

CDR3 sequence reads: CASKTGLSQPQHF. The CDR3 DNA follows: TGTGCCAGCAAGACAGGGCTTTCCCAGCCCCAGCATTTT. The genes are TRBV12-3 or TRBV12-4 and TRBJ1-5, with 7 bases fitting TRBD1. The CDR3 loop spans 13 amino acids. V lost 7 bases to trimming and J lost 7 bases; unmatched junction nucleotides: 7.

This rearrangement joins TRBV10-3 to TRBJ1-5; D call uncertain. The V and J ends lost 2 bases and 3 bases respectively, with 14 bases between them. The CDR3 totals 16 residues. CDR1 is ENHRY and CDR2 is SYGVKD in the germline V gene. CDR3 bases: TGTGCCATCAGTGAGACACCCGGTCGTACCAATCAGCCCCAGCATTTT. Its translation is CAISETPGRTNQPQHF.

This clonotype showed up just once. The V call is TRBV7-2, the J call TRBJ2-7; 7 positions agree with TRBD2. Germline loops: CDR1 SGHTA, CDR2 FQGNSA. V lost 6 bases to trimming and J lost 2 bases; unmatched junction nucleotides: 10. CDR3 size: 15 residues. Here the CDR3 DNA reads TGTGCCAGCAGACCCCGGACTAGTCACACCTACGAGCAGTACTTC. This encodes CASRPRTSHTYEQYF.